The 15 T cell receptor beta chains below were found in one sample sequenced in a study of OX40 agonist ivuxolimab in advanced cancers. The library was generated by the immunoSEQ multiplex PCR assay. The immuneACCESS repertoire file appears here via TCRdb, limited to in-frame rearrangements. These files lack a portion of the clones; in checked studies, under half of the deficit traces to unresolved V genes, and the cause of the others is not known. Counted in this sample were roughly 26,000 clones; around nine tenths of them appeared once. Together, the top ten hold under 25% of the sample. The sequences come from CD4+ or CD8+ T cells sorted from blood, collected in a trial of the OX40 agonist ivuxolimab. These receptors all stem from an adult with an advanced solid tumor such as melanoma, head and neck, liver or kidney cancer.

The chain links TRBV10-3 to TRBJ1-6; D not certain. Germline loops: CDR1 ENHRY, CDR2 SYGVKD. The CDR3 length is 16 residues. V gave up 0 bases and J gave up 9 bases, with 15 bases separating them. CDR3 protein: CAISESGRGYGSPLHF. The CDR3 DNA follows: TGTGCCATCAGTGAGTCGGGTCGAGGGTACGGTTCACCCCTCCACTTT.

CDR3 amino acids: CASSPGTSGGETQYF. The CDR3 nucleotides read TGTGCCAGCAGCCCTGGGACTAGCGGGGGGGAGACCCAGTACTTC. The rearrangement joins TRBV7-9 to TRBJ2-5; 15 bases agree with TRBD2. V shed 5 bases and J 5 bases; nucleotides not matched to a gene: 3. Germline V gene sequence: CDR1 SEHNR, CDR2 FQNEAQ (reference sequence). The length of the CDR3 is 15 residues.

This chain links TRBV9 with TRBJ2-7; TRBD1 agrees at 7 bases. This CDR3 spans 14 amino acids. CDR1 is SGDLS, CDR2 YYNGEE, per germline. V trimming: 2 bases; J trimming: 0 bases; junction bases outside the gene matches: 2. The CDR3 region has the DNA TGTGCCAGCAGCGTGGGACAGAGCTCCTACGAGCAGTACTTC. Translated: CASSVGQSSYEQYF.

J is TRBJ1-1 and V is TRBV7-6; 8 positions match TRBD1. J was trimmed by 7 bases and V by 5 bases; bases with no gene match: 12. Per the germline V gene, CDR1 is SGHVS and CDR2 is FNYEAQ. The CDR3 covers 15 residues. CDR3 residues: CASSLVVDRGGEAFF. In nucleotides, the CDR3 is TGTGCCAGCAGCCTAGTGGTCGACAGGGGTGGTGAAGCTTTCTTT.

The V gene is TRBV27, the J gene TRBJ1-1; 8 bases are a match to TRBD1. Germline V CDR1 and CDR2: MNHEY, SMNVEV (reference sequence). This CDR3 has 15 residues. Losses at the gene ends were 5 bases for V and 0 bases for J; bases not matched to a gene: 5. The CDR3 DNA reads as TGTGCCAGCAGTCCCGGACAGGGAATGAACACTGAAGCTTTCTTT. This translates into CASSPGQGMNTEAFF.

This sequence joins TRBV28 and TRBJ2-5; D could derive from TRBD1 or TRBD2 (5 bases each). Germline CDR1 and CDR2: MDHEN and SYDVKM. V was pared by 7 bases and J by 0 bases, with 21 bases between. This CDR3 comprises 17 residues. The CDR3 bases are TGTGCCAGCAACCTTTCGAGGGGCGCCAGCTACCAAGAGACCCAGTACTTC. It yields the protein CASNLSRGASYQETQYF.

In DNA, the CDR3 is TGTGCCAGCAGCTTCAACACAGGGGCCTTTGTGGGGGAGCAGTACTTC. Amino acid sequence: CASSFNTGAFVGEQYF. The chain employs TRBV7-9 and TRBJ2-7; TRBD1 aligns across 7 bases. CDR1 is SEHNR and CDR2 is FQNEAQ in the germline V gene (reference sequence). CDR3 length: 16 residues. J gave up 7 bases and V 3 bases, and 15 bases lay outside the gene matches.

This chain links TRBV7-8 with TRBJ2-7; no definite D call. Germline V gives CDR1 SGHVS, CDR2 FQNEAQ. CDR3 size: 10 residues. Trimming left V 1 base short and J 12 bases short, with 7 bases between. CDR3 in DNA: TGTGCCAGCAGCTTAGATGTTCCGTACTTC. Its protein product is CASSLDVPYF.

V and J are TRBV5-8 and TRBJ1-2, with D uncertain. Germline V gene lookup returns CDR1 SGHTS and CDR2 YDEGEE. The V and J ends lost 3 bases and 4 bases respectively, with 10 bases between them. The CDR3 loop spans 13 amino acids. The CDR3 DNA reads as TGTGCCAGCAGCTATCCGGGAGTCTATGGCTACACCTTC. As protein: CASSYPGVYGYTF.

This chain links TRBV19 with TRBJ1-1, with D uncertain. Germline CDR1 is LNHDA and CDR2 is SQIVND (reference sequence). The germline V and J ends were trimmed by 3 bases and 7 bases, with 9 bases remaining between them. There are 12 residues in the CDR3. The CDR3 nucleotides read TGTGCCAGTAGTATCGGTTGGGATGAAGCTTTCTTT. Translation: CASSIGWDEAFF.

The rearrangement links TRBV11-2 to TRBJ1-4; TRBD1 might be the D (5 bases). Deletions cut 5 bases from V and 7 bases from J, with 23 bases between. CDR3 length equals 17 residues. Germline lookup yields CDR1 SGHAT and CDR2 FQNNGV. CDR3 region: CASSPHGGGSVGEKLFF. In nucleotides, the CDR3 is TGTGCCAGCAGCCCCCATGGTGGGGGGAGCGTTGGTGAAAAACTGTTTTTT. Based on the CDR3 plus reference TRBV11-2 and TRBJ1-4, the full variable domain is EAGVAQSPRYKIIEKRQSVAFWCNPISGHATLYWYQQILGQGPKLLIQFQNNGVVDDSQLPKDRFSAERLKGVDSTLKIQPAKLEDSAVYLCASSPHGGGSVGEKLFFGSGTQLSVL.

This clone was found once. The chain couples TRBV9 to TRBJ2-3, with D tentatively TRBD2 (6 bases). V was pared by 4 bases and J by 4 bases, with 13 bases between. Germline assignment: CDR1 SGDLS and CDR2 YYNGEE. This CDR3 comprises 14 residues. CDR3 in amino acids: CASSRGLRADTQYF. The CDR3 DNA reads TGTGCCAGCAGCAGGGGACTTCGTGCAGATACGCAGTATTTT.

The chain recombines TRBV5-1 with TRBJ1-2, with D uncertain. Trimming removed 0 bases at V and 2 bases at J, with 8 bases between. The germline CDR1 and CDR2 sequences are SGHRS and YFSETQ. CDR3 length: 14 amino acids. The CDR3 reads CASSLDKGNYGYTF. Written as DNA, the CDR3 is TGCGCCAGCAGCTTGGATAAGGGAAACTATGGCTACACCTTC.

This rearrangement joins TRBV7-2 to TRBJ2-1; 7 bases line up with TRBD2. The CDR3 is 16 residues long. After removal of 1 base from V and 6 bases from J, the junction contained 9 bases not matched to a gene. Germline V gene data show CDR1 as SGHTA and CDR2 as FQGNSA. This CDR3 reads CASSLERGQFRNEQFF. Written as DNA, the CDR3 is TGTGCCAGCAGCTTAGAGCGGGGTCAGTTCCGCAATGAGCAGTTCTTC.

The V gene is TRBV6-1, the J gene TRBJ2-7, with D uncertain. CDR1 and CDR2 (germline): MNHNS, SASEGT. Deletions cut 6 bases from V and 1 base from J, with 7 bases between. The CDR3 sequence is 12 residues long. In DNA form, the CDR3 reads TGTGCCAGCAGGGGCGGATCCTACGAGCAGTACTTC. Amino acids: CASRGGSYEQYF.